Sequencing of this T cell receptor (beta chain) was carried out in a study of regulatory T cells in long-lasting Graves disease. Regarding time point: newly diagnosed GD, antithyroid drugs for less than 3 months. RNA extracted from PBMCs served as the sequencing template. American Thyroid Association guidelines defined how Graves' disease was diagnosed. HTBI primers from iRepertoire and Arm-PCR of CDR3 regions yielded the TCR beta libraries. Each CDR3 protein gets one entry after TCRdb re-called the multiplex PCR reads with MiXCR. Of around 250,000 distinct CDR3 sequences listed, approximately 18% are singletons. Trimming took off 3 bases at V and 2 bases at J, with 8 bases between the two ends. The CDR3 loop spans 14 amino acids. In germline, CDR1 is MNHEY, CDR2 SVGEGT. A further study also used this sample, focusing on T cells in Graves' hyperthyroidism and ophthalmopathy.

The sample here was peripheral blood mononuclear cells (PBMCs), taken at new diagnosis, from a patient treated with antithyroid drugs. The rearrangement uses TRBV6-2 or TRBV6-3 and TRBJ1-3; D remains ambiguous. The receptor comes from a woman aged 25-40 years with Graves disease. CDR3 sequence (DNA): TGTGCCAGCAGTTATGACGGGGCTGGAAACACCATATATTTT. Protein sequence: CASSYDGAGNTIYF.